This TCR beta chain was retrieved from a study of T-cell memory formation after mild COVID-19. One entry per CDR3 protein results from TCRdb running MiXCR on the 5' RACE reads. Here the sample spans about 560,000 distinct CDR3 sequences, about a fifth being singletons. Per the germline V gene, CDR1 is DFQATT and CDR2 is SNEGSKA (reference sequence). Trimming cost V 2 bases and J 5 bases, with 12 bases left between them. The CDR3 runs to 14 residues. The sequence came from an adult woman who had mild COVID-19 (a few samples of this study predate the infection). Cell type and time point are not known. Sequencing input: PBMCs or a T cell subset sorted from them (not recorded which). The chain has TRBV20-1 and TRBJ2-2, with TRBD1 as a possible D gene (5 bases). The CDR3, as DNA: TGCAGTGCTAGAACGCAGGGTGTGACCGGGGAGCTGTTTTTT. It specifies CSARTQGVTGELFF.